The T cell receptor (beta chain) under discussion was sequenced for a study of blood T cell repertoires in COVID-19. The CDR3 runs 14 residues. V was trimmed by 3 bases and J by 0 bases, leaving 9 bases between them. The germline gives CDR1 SGHTA, CDR2 FQGTGA. Here immunoSEQ multiplex PCR was the method, and the copy in TCRdb shows in-frame clones only, minus some. The table includes 230,000 or so clones, approximately 90% detected once. The J gene is TRBJ2-7, the V gene TRBV7-3; D is possibly TRBD1 (5 bases). The source of this sequence is a woman between 25 and 40 years old who had recovered from COVID-19. Sequencing was carried out using PBMCs or T cells enriched from blood (not recorded which). The CDR3, as DNA: TGTGCCAGCAGCTTGGGGCCGAGCTCCTACGAGCAGTACTTC. Residues: CASSLGPSSYEQYF.